These T cell receptor beta chains were read from a single sample in a study of blood T cells in healthy people across ages. TCRdb itself ran the 5' RACE reads through MiXCR, one entry per CDR3 protein. This sample has approximately 820,000 distinct CDR3 sequences, with under 45% found just once. The sample consisted of blood. The receptor set was obtained from a man aged 60 to 75 in good health. CDR3s include the opening cysteine and the closing phenylalanine or tryptophan. A D gene is named only where the DNA matches it firmly. Clone size is not always given. Where it is, it says once, few, many or a class for expanded clones.

d_call,clone_size,j_call,cdr3_length,v_call,cdr3_nt,cdr3_aa
-,-,TRBJ1-1,14,TRBV11-3,TGTGCCAGCAGCTTACGGGGGTTCGACACTGAAGCTTTCTTT,CASSLRGFDTEAFF
-,-,TRBJ1-2,12,TRBV18,TGTGCCAGCTCGTCCCGGACTGAGGGCTACACCTTC,CASSSRTEGYTF
-,few,TRBJ1-6,17,TRBV4-3,TGCGCCAGCAGCCAAGAGCCCCTACAGGGTTTTAATTCACCCCTCCACTTT,CASSQEPLQGFNSPLHF
-,-,TRBJ1-6,16,TRBV6-2/TRBV6-3,TGTGCCAGCAGTTCGCGGATCGTCCGCTATAATTCACCCCTCCACTTT,CASSSRIVRYNSPLHF
TRBD2,-,TRBJ2-5,14,TRBV20-1,TGCAGTGCGGCCGGGACTAGCGGACAAGAGACCCAGTACTTC,CSAAGTSGQETQYF
-,-,TRBJ2-3,13,TRBV6-2/TRBV6-3,TGTGCCAGCAGGGACGGGAACTGGGATACGCAGTATTTT,CASRDGNWDTQYF
TRBD2,-,TRBJ2-1,16,TRBV28,TGTGCCAGCAGCCCCCACCTCGGGACTAGCGTTAATGAGCAGTTCTTC,CASSPHLGTSVNEQFF
-,-,TRBJ1-2,12,TRBV3-1,TGTGCCAGCAGCCAAGGCTTGGATGGCTACACCTTC,CASSQGLDGYTF
TRBD1,-,TRBJ1-5,19,TRBV6-1,TGTGCCAGCAGTGAATGGGACAGGATTTCACAAGGGGCTTATCAGCCCCAGCATTTT,CASSEWDRISQGAYQPQHF
-,few,TRBJ2-7,13,TRBV20-1,TGCAGTGCTAGAGGTGGACCCGACGACGAGCAGTACTTC,CSARGGPDDEQYF
TRBD2,-,TRBJ2-3,17,TRBV20-1,TGCAGTGCTAGAGCCTCCCTCGGCCAGCGGGGAACTCATACGCAGTATTTT,CSARASLGQRGTHTQYF
-,-,TRBJ2-1,13,TRBV7-2,TGTGCCAGCAGCGTATGGCAGCACAATGAGCAGTTCTTC,CASSVWQHNEQFF
-,few,TRBJ1-5,19,TRBV4-3,TGCGCCAGCAGCCAAGCATCTCGTCTTAGGGTCCAAAGCGATCAGCCCCAGCATTTT,CASSQASRLRVQSDQPQHF
-,-,TRBJ1-1,13,TRBV20-1,TGCAGTGCTAGATTCCACTCGGGCACTGAAGCTTTCTTT,CSARFHSGTEAFF
-,-,TRBJ2-5,13,TRBV27,TGTGCCAGCAGTTTGACAGTACACGAGACCCAGTACTTC,CASSLTVHETQYF
TRBD1,-,TRBJ2-1,16,TRBV6-5,TGTGCCAGCAGAATAACCGGGACAGTCGGTGTAGATGAGCAGTTCTTC,CASRITGTVGVDEQFF
TRBD2,few,TRBJ2-5,15,TRBV27,TGTGCCAGCAGTTATGGGACTAGCGGGAAAGAGACCCAGTACTTC,CASSYGTSGKETQYF
-,-,TRBJ2-7,14,TRBV11-3,TGTGCCAGCAGCTTAGTCCCAGGGTACCACGAGCAGTACTTC,CASSLVPGYHEQYF
-,-,TRBJ2-1,15,TRBV12-3/TRBV12-4,TGTGCCAGCAGTTTAGCGTACATTGGGGGCAATGAGCAGTTCTTC,CASSLAYIGGNEQFF
-,-,TRBJ2-7,12,TRBV27,TGTGCCAGCAGCAACGAGTTGCACGAGCAGTACTTC,CASSNELHEQYF
-,-,TRBJ2-5,14,TRBV2,TGTGCCAGCAGTGAAAGGGGTCTTGAAGAGACCCAGTACTTC,CASSERGLEETQYF
-,few,TRBJ2-7,14,TRBV7-2,TGTGCCAGCAGCTTAAACGGGAAAAACTACGAGCAGTACTTC,CASSLNGKNYEQYF
-,few,TRBJ2-3,15,TRBV3-1,TGTGCCAGCAGCCAAGACCCTAGCGTCAAAGATACGCAGTATTTT,CASSQDPSVKDTQYF
TRBD2,-,TRBJ2-5,14,TRBV5-1,TGCGCCAGCAGCTTGTTTAGCGGGATAGGTGAGAAGTACTTC,CASSLFSGIGEKYF
TRBD1,many,TRBJ2-3,11,TRBV6-5,TGTGCCAGCAGGCGACAGGGTGCGCAGTATTTT,CASRRQGAQYF
TRBD1,-,TRBJ1-5,17,TRBV9,TGTGCCAGCAGTTCCGGCCCCGGGACAGGCGTCAATCAGCCCCAGCATTTT,CASSSGPGTGVNQPQHF
-,-,TRBJ2-3,16,TRBV7-2,TGTGCCAGCAGCATGAAGGGGGGGGCAAGCACAGATACGCAGTATTTT,CASSMKGGASTDTQYF
TRBD1,-,TRBJ1-1,14,TRBV18,TGTGCCAGCTCCCCGACAGGGAGCATCACTGAAGCTTTCTTT,CASSPTGSITEAFF
-,-,TRBJ1-6,16,TRBV20-1,TGCAGTGGCCAGACAGAGCCGAGCTCCTATAATTCACCCCTCCACTTT,CSGQTEPSSYNSPLHF
-,-,TRBJ1-1,14,TRBV7-6,TGTGCCAGCAGCCCCTACGGGGGGAGTGGTGAAGCTTTCTTT,CASSPYGGSGEAFF
-,few,TRBJ2-2,12,TRBV6-6,TGTGCCAGCAGTTTCATTGGGGGGGAGCTGTTTTTT,CASSFIGGELFF
-,few,TRBJ2-6,16,TRBV5-5,TGTGCCAGCAGCTTGGGCGGGGAACCTGGGGCCAACGTCCTGACTTTC,CASSLGGEPGANVLTF
TRBD1,-,TRBJ2-3,12,TRBV18,TGTGCCAGCTCACGACAGGGGGATACGCAGTATTTT,CASSRQGDTQYF
TRBD1,few,TRBJ2-1,14,TRBV5-4,TGTGCCAGCAGCTTTAGGACAGGGAACAATGAGCAGTTCTTC,CASSFRTGNNEQFF
-,many,TRBJ1-1,13,TRBV7-8,TGTGCCAGCAGCACCGACATTAGCACTGAAGCTTTCTTT,CASSTDISTEAFF
-,-,TRBJ2-1,12,TRBV9,TGTGCCAGCAGCGTAGGGACCAATGAGCAGTTCTTC,CASSVGTNEQFF
-,-,TRBJ2-6,17,TRBV15,TGTGCCACCAGCAGAGGGGATTCCCCCGCTGGGGCCAACGTCCTGACTTTC,CATSRGDSPAGANVLTF
TRBD1,-,TRBJ1-6,17,TRBV20-1,TGCAGTGCCATTAGATATGAGACAGGGGGCTTTCGTTCACCCCTCCACTTT,CSAIRYETGGFRSPLHF
-,-,TRBJ1-2,12,TRBV30,TGTGCCTGTCTAGGGGGGGGCTATGGCTACACCTTC,CACLGGGYGYTF
-,-,TRBJ2-7,16,TRBV7-2,TGTGCCAGCAGCTTAGTGGGGGAGGGGGCTTCCTACGAGCAGTACTTC,CASSLVGEGASYEQYF
-,few,TRBJ2-1,16,TRBV12-3/TRBV12-4,TGTGCCAGCAGACCAACCGGGACAGGCCCGGGAGGTGAGCAGTTCTTC,CASRPTGTGPGGEQFF
-,few,TRBJ1-2,16,TRBV15,TGTGCCACCAGCAGAGATGTGGACGCCGCCGGGAGCGGCTACACCTTC,CATSRDVDAAGSGYTF
-,-,TRBJ1-2,11,TRBV2,TGTGCCAGCAGTGAAGAGATCGGCTACACCTTC,CASSEEIGYTF
TRBD2,-,TRBJ2-5,18,TRBV25-1,TGTGCCAGCAGTGAATGGCCTGGACTAGCGGGGGGTGAAGAGACCCAGTACTTC,CASSEWPGLAGGEETQYF
TRBD1,-,TRBJ2-7,13,TRBV30,TGTGCCTGGAGTGGGACAGGGTACCACGAGCAGTACTTC,CAWSGTGYHEQYF
TRBD2,few,TRBJ2-3,15,TRBV9,TGTGCCAGCAATAAGGGACTAGGAGAGACAGATACGCAGTATTTT,CASNKGLGETDTQYF
-,once,TRBJ2-2,16,TRBV9,TGTGCCAGCAGCGATACCAGGACCAAGAACACCGGGGAGCTGTTTTTT,CASSDTRTKNTGELFF
-,-,TRBJ2-7,12,TRBV28,TGTGCCACCTTGAGGGACGGCTACGAGCAGTACTTC,CATLRDGYEQYF
TRBD2,-,TRBJ2-7,20,TRBV29-1,TGCAGCGTTGAATGGGACTATCCACCTAAGGGTGACATGCCCAGAACTGAGCAGTACTTC,CSVEWDYPPKGDMPRTEQYF
-,once,TRBJ1-5,14,TRBV9,TGTGCCAGCAGCGTAGGACAAAAGGATCAGCCCCAGCATTTT,CASSVGQKDQPQHF